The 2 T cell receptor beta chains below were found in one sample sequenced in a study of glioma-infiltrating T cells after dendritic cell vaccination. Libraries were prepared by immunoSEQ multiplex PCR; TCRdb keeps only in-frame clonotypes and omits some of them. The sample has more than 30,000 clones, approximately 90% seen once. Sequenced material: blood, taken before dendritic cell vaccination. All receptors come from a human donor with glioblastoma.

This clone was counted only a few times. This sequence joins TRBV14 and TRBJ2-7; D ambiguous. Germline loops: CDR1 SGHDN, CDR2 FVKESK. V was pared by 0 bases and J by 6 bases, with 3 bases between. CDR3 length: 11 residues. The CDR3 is CASSQEAEQYF. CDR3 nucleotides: TGTGCCAGCAGCCAAGAAGCCGAGCAGTACTTC.

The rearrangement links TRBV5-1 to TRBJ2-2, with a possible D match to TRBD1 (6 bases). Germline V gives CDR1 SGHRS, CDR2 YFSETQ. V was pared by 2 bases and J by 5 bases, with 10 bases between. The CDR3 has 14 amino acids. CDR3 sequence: CASSLQGRTGELFF. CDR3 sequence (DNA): TGCGCCAGCAGCTTACAGGGTAGGACCGGGGAGCTGTTTTTT.